This T cell receptor (beta chain) was retrieved from a study of T cells in Graves' hyperthyroidism and ophthalmopathy. Looked up from germline, CDR1 is MNHEY and CDR2 is SVGEGT. Germline trimming cut 6 bases from V and 3 bases from J; bases unmatched to any gene: 8. CDR3 length: 15 residues. Absence of ophthalmopathy progression within 18 months defined stable Graves' hyperthyroidism. Many counts were recorded for this clonotype. Its antigen is undetermined. TCR beta CDR3 regions were amplified from RNA. An initial round of RT-PCR targeting the TCR CDR3 relied on the HTBI primer set. Using its own MiXCR run on the multiplex PCR reads, TCRdb lists one record per CDR3 protein. The sample has 250,000 to 300,000 distinct CDR3 sequences, around 13% seen once. Findings and limits, study-wide: Blood also held most thyroid clonotypes expanded beyond 0.001. Ophthalmopathy, as predicted by the model, came a median 6.5 months after the prediction. Ophthalmopathy was separated from stable hyperthyroidism by a 13 V-J model.

This rearrangement joins TRBV6-2 or TRBV6-3 to TRBJ2-1, with 7 bases matching TRBD2. The source of this sequence is a woman in her forties with Graves' hyperthyroidism. Sequenced: blood. The CDR3, as DNA: TGTGCCAGCAGCAGAAGCGGGACGCGCTACAATGAGCAGTTCTTC. Protein sequence: CASSRSGTRYNEQFF.